Following are 22 T cell receptor beta chains from one sample sequenced in a study of T cell responses to AZD1222 COVID-19 vaccine. Repertoires were generated with immunoSEQ multiplex PCR, while TCRdb's copy carries only in-frame clones and drops some. The sample holds tens of thousands of clones, over 80% seen once. The sequencing here drew on peripheral blood, taken on day 0 of AZD1222 vaccination. These receptors all stem from an adult in good health.

For the CDR3, the DNA is TGTGCCAGCAGTACAACAGGGGGCACTGAAGCTTTCTTT. Encoded protein: CASSTTGGTEAFF. The chain recombines TRBV12-3 or TRBV12-4 with TRBJ1-1; the match to TRBD1 covers 8 bases. This CDR3 is built from 13 residues. V lost 5 bases, J lost 4 bases, and 3 bases stayed unmatched.

The genes are TRBV5-1 and TRBJ1-4, with D hard to call. Germline CDR1 SGHRS, CDR2 YFSETQ. The CDR3 loop spans 15 amino acids. The V end lost 3 bases, the J end lost 6 bases, and 15 bases lay between the germline ends. This CDR3 is CASSSEPRIDEKLFF. CDR3 DNA sequence: TGCGCCAGCAGCTCGGAACCACGCATTGATGAAAAACTGTTTTTT.

The chain carries TRBV9 and TRBJ1-4; 9 positions match TRBD1. Germline loops: CDR1 SGDLS, CDR2 YYNGEE. Trimming cost V 4 bases and J 8 bases; bases outside gene matches: 15. CDR3 length: 17 residues. Here the CDR3 reads CASSFRASGQGNEKLFF. As DNA, the CDR3 is TGTGCCAGCAGCTTTAGAGCCTCCGGACAGGGGAACGAAAAACTGTTTTTT.

The J gene is TRBJ2-7, the V gene TRBV5-1; TRBD1 might be the D (6 bases). The CDR3 has 14 amino acids. The germline V and J ends were trimmed by 0 bases and 6 bases, with 13 bases remaining between them. Germline values: CDR1 SGHRS, CDR2 YFSETQ. The CDR3 spells CASSLGISRGEQYF. DNA of the CDR3: TGCGCCAGCAGCTTGGGGATTAGCAGGGGCGAGCAGTACTTC.

This chain joins TRBV18 and TRBJ2-3; 13 bases agree with TRBD2. The CDR3 has 17 residues. Germline CDR1 reads KGHSH; CDR2 reads LQKENI. Trimming removed 5 bases from V and 4 bases from J; junction bases left unmatched: 9. The CDR3 spells CASSIRTSGSVADTQYF. For the CDR3, the DNA is TGTGCCAGCTCAATCCGGACTAGCGGGAGTGTTGCAGATACGCAGTATTTT.

This clone was counted once. This rearrangement joins TRBV5-1 to TRBJ2-7; TRBD1 matches 9 bases. Germline trimming cut 0 bases from V and 3 bases from J; bases unmatched to any gene: 7. The CDR3 extends over 16 amino acids. Germline V gives CDR1 SGHRS, CDR2 YFSETQ. The CDR3 here is CASSLGPGTGLYEQYF. The CDR3, as DNA: TGCGCCAGCAGCTTGGGCCCCGGGACAGGGCTCTACGAGCAGTACTTC.

The rearrangement links TRBV6-5 to TRBJ2-7; 7 nucleotides align to TRBD1. V was clipped by 2 bases and J by 5 bases; unmatched bases: 6. CDR3 size: 14 residues. Germline lookup yields CDR1 MNHEY and CDR2 SVGAGI. Here the CDR3 reads CASSYGQGDDEQYF. The DNA of the CDR3 is TGTGCCAGCAGTTACGGGCAGGGGGACGACGAGCAGTACTTC.

The chain is built from TRBV6-5 and TRBJ2-5, with a tentative D call TRBD2 (6 bases). This CDR3 comprises 15 residues. V was clipped by 6 bases and J by 5 bases, with 19 bases between them. Germline V CDR1 and CDR2: MNHEY, SVGAGI. The CDR3 is CASSDRGTPGETQYF. The CDR3 coding sequence is TGTGCCAGCAGCGACAGAGGGACTCCCGGGGAGACCCAGTACTTC.

The CDR3 DNA reads as TGTGCCAGCAGCTTTACAAACAATGAGCAGTTCTTC. Encoded protein: CASSFTNNEQFF. The chain joins TRBV9 to TRBJ2-1, with no clear D. The germline V and J ends were trimmed by 4 bases and 5 bases, with 7 bases remaining between them. Germline CDR1 reads SGDLS; CDR2 reads YYNGEE. This CDR3 is 12 amino acids long.

The J gene is TRBJ2-3, the V gene TRBV9, with TRBD2 as a possible D gene (6 bases). V was trimmed by 3 bases and J by 2 bases, leaving 13 bases between them. Germline-derived CDR1 and CDR2 are SGDLS and YYNGEE. CDR3 size: 15 residues. This chain's CDR3 is CASSAPGSSTDTQYF. Written as DNA, the CDR3 is TGTGCCAGCAGCGCCCCCGGGAGTTCCACAGATACGCAGTATTTT.

Here the CDR3 DNA reads TGTGCCAGCAGCGTGGTAGGGCTGGCGAGAAAGGGCAATGAGCAGTTCTTC. As protein: CASSVVGLARKGNEQFF. V gene TRBV5-8 combines with J gene TRBJ2-1; D uncertain. Looked up from germline, CDR1 is SGHTS and CDR2 is YDEGEE. V lost 4 bases, J lost 6 bases, and 23 bases lay in between. The CDR3 sequence is 17 residues long. Filled out from reference TRBV5-8 and TRBJ2-1, the complete variable domain reads EAGVTQSPTHLIKTRGQQATLRCSPISGHTSVYWYQQALGLGLQFLLWYDEGEERNRGNFPPRFSGRQFPNYSSELNVNALELEDSALYLCASSVVGLARKGNEQFFGPGTRLTVL.

This clone has a handful of counts. The gene calls are TRBV14 and TRBJ1-1; 8 nucleotides line up with TRBD1. The germline V gene has CDR1 SGHDN and CDR2 FVKESK. This CDR3 contains 15 residues. After removal of 4 bases from V and 2 bases from J, the junction contained 6 bases not matched to a gene. Here the CDR3 reads CASSPRQGSNTEAFF. The CDR3 DNA reads as TGTGCCAGCAGCCCTCGACAGGGGTCTAACACTGAAGCTTTCTTT.

The V call is TRBV4-1, the J call TRBJ2-7; 7 bases agree with TRBD2. The V gene end was trimmed by 1 base and the J gene end by 1 base; junction bases not matched to a gene: 4. Germline CDR1 is MGHRA and CDR2 is YSYEKL. This CDR3 is built from 15 residues. The CDR3 here is CASSQASGGSYEQYF. CDR3 DNA sequence: TGCGCCAGCAGCCAAGCGTCCGGGGGGTCCTACGAGCAGTACTTC.

The rearrangement uses TRBV29-1 and TRBJ2-7; TRBD2 might be the D (7 bases). The CDR3 totals 12 residues. Germline CDR1 and CDR2: SQVTM and ANQGSEA. The V gene lost 7 bases and the J gene lost 7 bases, with 17 bases spanning the gap. In DNA form, the CDR3 reads TGCAGCGCAGAAGACAGGACTAGGGAGCAGTACTTC. Translating gives CSAEDRTREQYF.

V and J are TRBV2 and TRBJ1-1; D is unclear. V lost 3 bases, J lost 0 bases, and 11 bases lay in between. Germline V gene lookup returns CDR1 SNHLY and CDR2 FYNNEI. This CDR3 is built from 15 residues. Here the CDR3 reads CASSDEQMMNTEAFF. For the CDR3, the DNA is TGTGCCAGCAGTGACGAACAGATGATGAACACTGAAGCTTTCTTT.

The chain uses TRBV3-1 (or the pseudogene TRBV3-2) and TRBJ2-5; 7 bases map to TRBD2. The V gene end was trimmed by 4 bases and the J gene end by 0 bases; junction bases not matched to a gene: 8. Germline assignment: CDR1 LGHDT and CDR2 YNNKEL (reference sequence). The CDR3 consists of 16 residues. Here the CDR3 DNA reads TGTGCCAGCAGCCCATTAGCGGGCGTGTACCAAGAGACCCAGTACTTC. Its protein product is CASSPLAGVYQETQYF.

The chain recombines TRBV7-6 with TRBJ2-5, with D tentatively TRBD2 (5 bases). This CDR3 comprises 12 residues. Germline lookup yields CDR1 SGHVS and CDR2 FNYEAQ. The V end lost 7 bases, the J end lost 7 bases, and 13 bases lay between the germline ends. The CDR3 DNA is TGTGCCAGCAACCCCGGTCGGGGGACCCAGTACTTC. Translated: CASNPGRGTQYF.

The chain links TRBV20-1 to TRBJ2-1; D unresolved. V was pared by 3 bases and J by 10 bases, with 10 bases between. The CDR3 is 11 residues long. CDR1 is DFQATT, CDR2 SNEGSKA, per germline (reference sequence). CDR3 nucleotides: TGCAGTGCTAGGAGAATGGCGGAGCAGTTCTTC. It encodes CSARRMAEQFF.

V gene TRBV2 combines with J gene TRBJ1-1, with unresolved D. The CDR3 is made up of 12 amino acids. In germline, CDR1 is SNHLY, CDR2 FYNNEI. The V and J ends lost 8 bases and 7 bases respectively, with 14 bases between them. CDR3 coding DNA: TGTGCCAGCCGGGGTGAACCGATTGAAGCTTTCTTT. Its translation: CASRGEPIEAFF.

The gene calls are TRBV5-4 and TRBJ2-3; the D gene is possibly TRBD1 (5 bases). V was cut by 0 bases and J by 2 bases, with 10 bases left in between. The CDR3 has 15 residues. CDR1 SGHNT and CDR2 YYREEE come from the germline V gene (reference sequence). The DNA of the CDR3 is TGTGCCAGCAGCTTGGGACAGACCTTCACAGATACGCAGTATTTT. Protein: CASSLGQTFTDTQYF.

The chain couples TRBV19 to TRBJ1-1; D possibly corresponds to TRBD1 (5 bases). Germline assignment: CDR1 LNHDA and CDR2 SQIVND (reference sequence). CDR3 size: 14 residues. Trimming removed 7 bases at V and 1 base at J, with 13 bases between. In DNA, the CDR3 is TGTGCCAGTACAGTGGGGCCGGGGAACACTGAAGCTTTCTTT. The encoded protein is CASTVGPGNTEAFF.

The chain couples TRBV18 to TRBJ2-1, with 9 positions matching TRBD1. Per germline, CDR1 KGHSH and CDR2 LQKENI. This CDR3 is 15 amino acids long. Losses at the gene ends were 6 bases for V and 0 bases for J; bases not matched to a gene: 3. Written as DNA, the CDR3 is TGTGCCAGCTCGTCGACAGGGGGCTCCTACAATGAGCAGTTCTTC. Its translation: CASSSTGGSYNEQFF.